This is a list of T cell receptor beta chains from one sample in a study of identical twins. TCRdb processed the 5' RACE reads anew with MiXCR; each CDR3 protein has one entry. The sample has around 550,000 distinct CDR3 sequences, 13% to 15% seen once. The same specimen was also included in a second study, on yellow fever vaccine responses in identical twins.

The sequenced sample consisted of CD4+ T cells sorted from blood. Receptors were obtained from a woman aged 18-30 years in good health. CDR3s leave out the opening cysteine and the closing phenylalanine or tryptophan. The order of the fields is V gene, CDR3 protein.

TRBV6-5 ASSPPRGGYT
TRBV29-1 SVEGDYYNEQF
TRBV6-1 ASTWGRDTQY
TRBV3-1 ASSPRVFGSSSYNEQF
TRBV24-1 ATSHGGNQPQH
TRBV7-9 ASSASGTGGLGYT
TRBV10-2 ASRGQGGGEQY
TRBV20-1 SARDQERY
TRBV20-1 SATGTKISYGYT
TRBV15 ATSRDRDEKLF
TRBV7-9 ASSLERGKLF
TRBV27 ASQSLGGAMNTEAF
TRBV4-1 ASSQSRDGANVLT
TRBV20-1 SAHNLQGESTDTQY
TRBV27 ASSWTYQETQY
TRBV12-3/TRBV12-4 ASSTTGAQETQY
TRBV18 ASSPNGRDTDTQY
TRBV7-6 ASSLAPVGSGRSDTQY
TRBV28 ASSSVPTNEQF
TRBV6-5 ASSRPRDTQY
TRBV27 ASRSVGALEGYT
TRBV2 ASRERGTGLSTEAF
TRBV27 ASSLYGAGAQETQY
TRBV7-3 ASSLSGSYGPVLWREEDYEQY
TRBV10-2 ASSTGTPNTGELF
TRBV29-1 SAQTGAVAARPYEQY
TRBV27 ASISPGANVLT
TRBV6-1 ASSHKQGRITEAF
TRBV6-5 ASSYRSRVGNSPLH
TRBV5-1 ASSRGEGYEQF
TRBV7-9 ASSPGRQGSNEQF
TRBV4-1 ASSQEWRGVRDTQY
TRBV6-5 ASSYEEGVTDTQY
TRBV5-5 ASSLGLSGGFQETQY
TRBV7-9 ASSLSPPDTEAF
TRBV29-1 SVGTANSPLH
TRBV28 ASSLFLGETQY
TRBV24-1 ATSWRATDTQY
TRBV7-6 ASSLGTGASPGAF
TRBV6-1 ASRETGSSYEQY